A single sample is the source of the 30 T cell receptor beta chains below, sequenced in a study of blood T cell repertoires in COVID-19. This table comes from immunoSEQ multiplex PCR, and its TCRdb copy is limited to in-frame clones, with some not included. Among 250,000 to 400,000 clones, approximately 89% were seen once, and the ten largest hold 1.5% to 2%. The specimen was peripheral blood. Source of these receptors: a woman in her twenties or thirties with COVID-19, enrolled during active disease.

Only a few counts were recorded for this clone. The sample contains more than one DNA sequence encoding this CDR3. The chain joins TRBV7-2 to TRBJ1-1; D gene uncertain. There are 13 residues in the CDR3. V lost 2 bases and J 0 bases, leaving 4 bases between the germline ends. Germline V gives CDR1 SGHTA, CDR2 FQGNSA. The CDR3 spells CASSLSMNTEAFF. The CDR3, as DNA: TGTGCCAGCAGCTTATCCATGAACACTGAAGCTTTCTTT.

The CDR3 spells CASSPHRGVETQYF. In DNA form, the CDR3 reads TGTGCCAGCAGTCCACACAGGGGAGTTGAGACCCAGTACTTC. The genes are TRBV6-5 and TRBJ2-5; 7 nucleotides agree with TRBD1. V shed 5 bases and J 5 bases; nucleotides not matched to a gene: 8. The germline gives CDR1 MNHEY, CDR2 SVGAGI. The CDR3 is 14 amino acids.

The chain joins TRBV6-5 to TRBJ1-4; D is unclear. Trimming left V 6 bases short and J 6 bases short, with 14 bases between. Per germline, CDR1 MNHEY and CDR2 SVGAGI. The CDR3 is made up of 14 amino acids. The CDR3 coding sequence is TGTGCCAGCAGCCAACAAAGCCTAGATGAAAAACTGTTTTTT. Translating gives CASSQQSLDEKLFF.

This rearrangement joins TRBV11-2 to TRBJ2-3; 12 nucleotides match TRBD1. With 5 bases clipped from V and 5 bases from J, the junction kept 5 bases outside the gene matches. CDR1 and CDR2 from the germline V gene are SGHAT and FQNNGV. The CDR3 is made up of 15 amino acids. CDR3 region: CASSGTGGWEDTQYF. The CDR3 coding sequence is TGTGCCAGCAGCGGGACAGGGGGCTGGGAAGATACGCAGTATTTT.

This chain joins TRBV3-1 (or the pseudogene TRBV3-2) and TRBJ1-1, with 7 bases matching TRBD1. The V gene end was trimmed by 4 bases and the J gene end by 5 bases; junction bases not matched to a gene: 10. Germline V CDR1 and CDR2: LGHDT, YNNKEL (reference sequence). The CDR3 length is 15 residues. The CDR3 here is CASSPTTTQGTEAFF. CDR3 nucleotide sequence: TGTGCCAGCAGCCCGACGACGACACAGGGGACTGAAGCTTTCTTT.

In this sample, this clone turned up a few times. This chain's CDR3 is CASSKIGLTYNSPLHF. DNA for the CDR3: TGTGCCAGCAGCAAAATCGGACTGACCTATAATTCACCCCTCCACTTT. This chain connects TRBV7-8 to TRBJ1-6, with D hard to call. The CDR3 has 16 amino acids. V was clipped by 5 bases and J by 2 bases, with 13 bases between them. The V gene's germline CDR1 is SGHVS and CDR2 FQNEAQ.

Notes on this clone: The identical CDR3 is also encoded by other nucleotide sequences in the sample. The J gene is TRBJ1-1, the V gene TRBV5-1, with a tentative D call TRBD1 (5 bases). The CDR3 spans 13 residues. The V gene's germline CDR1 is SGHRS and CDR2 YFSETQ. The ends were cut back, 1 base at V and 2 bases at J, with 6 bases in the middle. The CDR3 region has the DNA TGCGCCAGCAGCTTGACAGGCAACACTGAAGCTTTCTTT. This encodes CASSLTGNTEAFF.

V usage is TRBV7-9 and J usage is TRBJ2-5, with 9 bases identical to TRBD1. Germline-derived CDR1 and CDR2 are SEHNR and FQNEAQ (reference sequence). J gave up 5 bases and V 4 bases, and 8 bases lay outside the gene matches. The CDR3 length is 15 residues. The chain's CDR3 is CASSSGTGTFETQYF. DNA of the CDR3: TGTGCCAGCAGCTCGGGGACAGGGACTTTCGAGACCCAGTACTTC. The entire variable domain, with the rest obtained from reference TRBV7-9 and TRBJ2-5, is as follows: DTGVSQNPRHKITKRGQNVTFRCDPISEHNRLYWYRQTLGQGPEFLTYFQNEAQLEKSRLLSDRFSAERPKGSFSTLEIQRTEQGDSAMYLCASSSGTGTFETQYFGPGTRLLVL.

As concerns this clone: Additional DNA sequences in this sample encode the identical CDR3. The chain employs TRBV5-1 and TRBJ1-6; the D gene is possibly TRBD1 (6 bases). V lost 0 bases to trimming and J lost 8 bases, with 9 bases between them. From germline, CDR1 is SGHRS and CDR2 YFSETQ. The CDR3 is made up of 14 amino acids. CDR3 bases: TGCGCCAGCAGCTTGGAAGGGGGGGATTCACCCCTCCACTTT. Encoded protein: CASSLEGGDSPLHF.

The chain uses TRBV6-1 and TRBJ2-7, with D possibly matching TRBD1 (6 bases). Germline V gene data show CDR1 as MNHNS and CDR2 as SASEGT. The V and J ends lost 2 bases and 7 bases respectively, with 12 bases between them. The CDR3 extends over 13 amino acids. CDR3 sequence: CASSETGSGEQYV. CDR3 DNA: TGTGCCAGCAGTGAAACAGGGTCCGGGGAGCAGTACGTC.

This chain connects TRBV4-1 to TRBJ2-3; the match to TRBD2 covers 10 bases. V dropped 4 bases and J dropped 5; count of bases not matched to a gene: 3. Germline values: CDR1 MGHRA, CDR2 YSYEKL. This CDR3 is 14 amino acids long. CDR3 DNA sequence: TGCGCCAGCAGCCCTGGACTAGCGGAAGATACGCAGTATTTT. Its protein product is CASSPGLAEDTQYF.

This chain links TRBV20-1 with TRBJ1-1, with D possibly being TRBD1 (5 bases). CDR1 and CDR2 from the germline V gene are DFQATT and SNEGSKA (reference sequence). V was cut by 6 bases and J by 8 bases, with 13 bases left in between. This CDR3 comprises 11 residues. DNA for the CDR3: TGCAGTGCCGCGGGGGGAGGGGAAGCTTTCTTT. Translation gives CSAAGGGEAFF.

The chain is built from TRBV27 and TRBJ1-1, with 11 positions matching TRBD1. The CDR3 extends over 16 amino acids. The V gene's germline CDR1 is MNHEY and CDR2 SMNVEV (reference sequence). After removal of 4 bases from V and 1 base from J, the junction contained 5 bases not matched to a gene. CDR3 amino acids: CASSSGTGGRNTEAFF. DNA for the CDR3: TGTGCCAGCAGTTCGGGGACAGGGGGGAGGAACACTGAAGCTTTCTTT.

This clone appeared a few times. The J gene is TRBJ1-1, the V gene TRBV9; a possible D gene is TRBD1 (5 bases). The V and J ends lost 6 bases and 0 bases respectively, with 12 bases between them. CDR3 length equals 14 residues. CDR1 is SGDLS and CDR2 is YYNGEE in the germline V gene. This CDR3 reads CASTQGGMNTEAFF. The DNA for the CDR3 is TGTGCCAGCACGCAGGGCGGCATGAACACTGAAGCTTTCTTT.

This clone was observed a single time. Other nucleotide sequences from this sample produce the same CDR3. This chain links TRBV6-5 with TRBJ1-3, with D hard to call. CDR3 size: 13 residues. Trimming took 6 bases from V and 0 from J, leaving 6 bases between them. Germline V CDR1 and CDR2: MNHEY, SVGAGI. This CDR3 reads CASSRDSGNTIYF. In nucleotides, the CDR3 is TGTGCCAGCAGCCGAGACTCTGGAAACACCATATATTTT.

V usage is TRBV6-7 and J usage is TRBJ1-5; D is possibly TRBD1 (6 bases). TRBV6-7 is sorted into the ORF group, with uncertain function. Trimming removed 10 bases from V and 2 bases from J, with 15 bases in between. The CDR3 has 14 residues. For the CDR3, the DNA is TGTGCCACCCGTGGGGGGGCCTGCAATCAGCCCCAGCATTTT. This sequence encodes CATRGGACNQPQHF.

The CDR3 coding sequence is TGTGCCAGCAGCTTAGCGCTGGGGACAGGGCCCTATGGCTACACCTTC. It codes for CASSLALGTGPYGYTF. V and J are TRBV7-8 and TRBJ1-2, with TRBD1 identical over 9 bases. The ends lost 0 bases at V and 4 bases at J; junction bases unmatched: 6. The CDR3 has 16 residues. Germline CDR1 SGHVS, CDR2 FQNEAQ.

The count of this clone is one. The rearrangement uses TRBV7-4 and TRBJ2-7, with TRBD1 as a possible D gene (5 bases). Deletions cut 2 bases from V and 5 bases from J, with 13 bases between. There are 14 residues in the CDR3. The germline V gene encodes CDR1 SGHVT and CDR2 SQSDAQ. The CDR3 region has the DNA TGTGCCAGCAGCTTAATGCAGGGAAGCCACGAGCAGTACTTC. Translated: CASSLMQGSHEQYF.

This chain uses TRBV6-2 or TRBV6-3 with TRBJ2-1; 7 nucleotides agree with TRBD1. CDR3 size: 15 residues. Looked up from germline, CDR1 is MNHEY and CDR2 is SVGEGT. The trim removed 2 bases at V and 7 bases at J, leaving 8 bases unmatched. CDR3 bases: TGTGCCAGCAGTTACCCAGGACAGGTAGGGAATGAGCAGTTCTTC. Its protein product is CASSYPGQVGNEQFF.

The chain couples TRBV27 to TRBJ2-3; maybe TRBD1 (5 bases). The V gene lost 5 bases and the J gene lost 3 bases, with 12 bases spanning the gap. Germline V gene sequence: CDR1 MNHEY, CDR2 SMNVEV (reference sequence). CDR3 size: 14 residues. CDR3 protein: CASSQTGDTDTQYF. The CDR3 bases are TGTGCCAGCAGTCAAACAGGAGATACAGATACGCAGTATTTT.

The CDR3 DNA follows: TGCGCCAGCAGCCCCCCACCAGGGTCTGGGGCCAACGTCCTGACTTTC. It encodes CASSPPPGSGANVLTF. The chain couples TRBV5-1 to TRBJ2-6; D is possibly TRBD1 (5 bases). The CDR3 has 16 residues. V shed 4 bases and J shed 1 base, with 12 bases lying between them. The V gene's germline CDR1 is SGHRS and CDR2 YFSETQ. Based on the CDR3 plus reference TRBV5-1 and TRBJ2-6, the full variable domain is KAGVTQTPRYLIKTRGQQVTLSCSPISGHRSVSWYQQTPGQGLQFLFEYFSETQRNKGNFPGRFSGRQFSNSRSEMNVSTLELGDSALYLCASSPPPGSGANVLTFGAGSRLTVL.

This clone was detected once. DNA of the CDR3: TGTGCCAGCGGCAACAGGGTCCCGGCTTTCTTT. Its protein is CASGNRVPAFF. V is TRBV25-1 and J is TRBJ1-1; D may be TRBD1 (6 bases). This CDR3 comprises 11 residues. V was pared by 8 bases and J by 11 bases, with 15 bases between. Germline V lookup: CDR1 MGHDK, CDR2 SYGVNS.

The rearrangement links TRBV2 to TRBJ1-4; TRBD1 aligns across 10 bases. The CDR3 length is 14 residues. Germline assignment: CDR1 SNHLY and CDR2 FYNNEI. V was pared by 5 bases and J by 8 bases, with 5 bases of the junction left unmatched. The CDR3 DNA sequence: TGTGCCAGCAGTCAGGGACAGGGGCGAGAAAAACTGTTTTTT. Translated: CASSQGQGREKLFF.

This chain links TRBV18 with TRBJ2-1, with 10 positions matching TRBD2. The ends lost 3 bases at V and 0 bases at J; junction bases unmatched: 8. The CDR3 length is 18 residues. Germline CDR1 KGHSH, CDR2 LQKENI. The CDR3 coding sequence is TGTGCCAGCTCACCCCAGGTAGCGGGGGGAAACTCCTACAATGAGCAGTTCTTC. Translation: CASSPQVAGGNSYNEQFF.

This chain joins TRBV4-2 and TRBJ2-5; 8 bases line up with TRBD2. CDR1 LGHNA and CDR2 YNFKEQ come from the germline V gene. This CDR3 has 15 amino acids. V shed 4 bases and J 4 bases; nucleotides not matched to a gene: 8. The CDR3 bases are TGTGCCAGCAGCCCAAACGGGGGGGCTCGAGAGACCCAGTACTTC. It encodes CASSPNGGARETQYF.

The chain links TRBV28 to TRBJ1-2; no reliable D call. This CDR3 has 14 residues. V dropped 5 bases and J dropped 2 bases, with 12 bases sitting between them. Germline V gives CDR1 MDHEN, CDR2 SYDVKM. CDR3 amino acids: CASSPRGRNYGYTF. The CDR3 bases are TGTGCCAGCAGTCCTCGAGGGAGAAACTATGGCTACACCTTC.

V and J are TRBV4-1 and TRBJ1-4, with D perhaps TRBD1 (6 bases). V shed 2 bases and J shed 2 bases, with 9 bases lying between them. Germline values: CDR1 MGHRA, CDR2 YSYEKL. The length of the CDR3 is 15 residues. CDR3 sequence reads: CASSQQGTTNEKLFF. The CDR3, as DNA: TGCGCCAGCAGCCAACAGGGGACGACTAATGAAAAACTGTTTTTT.

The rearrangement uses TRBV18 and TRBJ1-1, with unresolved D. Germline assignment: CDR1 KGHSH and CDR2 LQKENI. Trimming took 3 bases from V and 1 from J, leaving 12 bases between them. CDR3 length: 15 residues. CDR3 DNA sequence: TGTGCCAGCTCACCCGGGGTGTGGGGGAACACTGAAGCTTTCTTT. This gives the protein CASSPGVWGNTEAFF.

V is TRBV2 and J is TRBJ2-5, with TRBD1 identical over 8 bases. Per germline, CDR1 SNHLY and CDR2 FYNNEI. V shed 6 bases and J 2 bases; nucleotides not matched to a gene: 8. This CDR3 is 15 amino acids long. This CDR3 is CASRSDRGRQETQYF. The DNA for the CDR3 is TGTGCCAGCAGGTCAGACAGGGGTCGACAAGAGACCCAGTACTTC.

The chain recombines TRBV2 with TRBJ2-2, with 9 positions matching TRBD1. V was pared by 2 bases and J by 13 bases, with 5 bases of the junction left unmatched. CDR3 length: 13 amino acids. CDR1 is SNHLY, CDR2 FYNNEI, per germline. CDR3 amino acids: CASSENKDRGLFF. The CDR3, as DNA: TGTGCCAGCAGTGAAAACAAGGACAGGGGGCTGTTTTTT.